The 10 T cell receptor beta chains below all came from one sample that was sequenced in a study of blood T cell repertoires in COVID-19. Assay used: immunoSEQ multiplex PCR; TCRdb lists only in-frame clones, some missing. The data contain hundreds of thousands of clones, about 89% of them singletons. The sample taken for sequencing was PBMCs or T cells enriched from blood (not recorded which). The receptor source for this set is a man aged 35-49 years who had recovered from COVID-19.

In the case of this clone: The junction does not match germline at one end; this may be a read error. CDR3 sequence: CASSQRALAGGNTGELFF. The CDR3 region has the DNA TGTGCTAGCAGCCAGAGGGCTCTAGCGGGGGGTAACACCGGGGAGCTGTTTTTT. This chain links TRBV7-7 with TRBJ2-2, with 11 bases matching TRBD2. The CDR3 loop spans 18 amino acids. Germline loops: CDR1 SSHAT, CDR2 FNYEAQ (reference sequence).

This chain uses TRBV20-1 with TRBJ2-2; D remains unclear. Trimming cost V 3 bases and J 1 base, with 6 bases left between them. Germline V gene data show CDR1 as DFQATT and CDR2 as SNEGSKA (reference sequence). There are 13 residues in the CDR3. The CDR3: CSASLWNTGELFF. The CDR3 nucleotides read TGCAGTGCTAGTCTGTGGAACACCGGGGAGCTGTTTTTT.

The chain links TRBV7-6 to TRBJ1-6; 7 bases align to TRBD1. Germline V gives CDR1 SGHVS, CDR2 FNYEAQ. J was trimmed by 6 bases and V by 5 bases; bases with no gene match: 4. The CDR3 totals 14 residues. The CDR3: CASSQQGINSPLHF. The CDR3 nucleotides are TGTGCCAGCAGCCAACAGGGGATTAATTCACCCCTCCACTTT.

This chain links TRBV19 with TRBJ2-7; no reliable D call. V was pared by 6 bases and J by 0 bases, with 6 bases between. Germline V lookup: CDR1 LNHDA, CDR2 SQIVND (reference sequence). The CDR3 runs to 12 residues. CDR3 in DNA: TGTGCCAGTAGCGCAGGCTCCTACGAGCAGTACTTC. Encoded protein: CASSAGSYEQYF. The full variable domain, its missing parts supplied by reference TRBV19 and TRBJ2-7, is DGGITQSPKYLFRKEGQNVTLSCEQNLNHDAMYWYRQDPGQGLRLIYYSQIVNDFQKGDIAEGYSVSREKKESFPLTVTSAQKNPTAFYLCASSAGSYEQYFGPGTRLTVT.

V and J are TRBV5-3 and TRBJ2-1, with D unresolved. TRBV5-3 belongs to the ORF category, with a function that is uncertain. The CDR3 covers 13 residues. Trimming pared 2 bases from V and 9 bases from J, leaving 12 bases between. The CDR3 DNA reads as TGTGCCAGAAGCTTAGCAATCGATGGTGAGCAGTTCTTC. Translation gives CARSLAIDGEQFF.

A remark on this clone: At the DNA level, this CDR3 is encoded by other sequences in the same sample as well. In nucleotides, the CDR3 is TGTGCCAGCTCGCCGACAGGGGGCAATCAGCCCCAGCATTTT. Protein sequence: CASSPTGGNQPQHF. The chain employs TRBV18 and TRBJ1-5; 8 positions agree with TRBD1. The CDR3 length is 14 residues. V was clipped by 6 bases and J by 2 bases; unmatched bases: 3. The germline gives CDR1 KGHSH, CDR2 LQKENI.

The V call is TRBV11-3, the J call TRBJ2-7, with D possibly matching TRBD1 (5 bases). CDR3 length: 13 residues. CDR1 and CDR2 (germline): SGHNT, YENEEA. V was clipped by 0 bases and J by 2 bases, with 5 bases between them. The CDR3 reads CASSLDRAYEQYF. The DNA for the CDR3 is TGTGCCAGCAGCTTAGACAGGGCCTACGAGCAGTACTTC.

This clone appeared once. The CDR3, as DNA: TGTGCCAGCAGTGTTCCTAGCGGGGGCGATTTCTCCTACGAGCAGTACTTC. This encodes CASSVPSGGDFSYEQYF. This sequence joins TRBV2 and TRBJ2-7; 10 bases line up with TRBD2. CDR3 size: 17 residues. V lost 4 bases and J lost 0; bases outside the gene matches: 9. Germline assignment: CDR1 SNHLY and CDR2 FYNNEI.

The chain is built from TRBV2 and TRBJ2-7; D remains ambiguous. The germline CDR1 and CDR2 sequences are SNHLY and FYNNEI. With 3 bases removed from V and 1 base from J, the gap between germline ends came to 7 bases. The CDR3 is made up of 13 amino acids. DNA for the CDR3: TGTGCCAGCAGTGAGCGAGGTTCCTACGAGCAGTACTTC. As protein: CASSERGSYEQYF. The complete variable domain, with remaining parts taken from reference TRBV2 and TRBJ2-7, reads EPEVTQTPSHQVTQMGQEVILRCVPISNHLYFYWYRQILGQKVEFLVSFYNNEISEKSEIFDDQFSVERPDGSNFTLKIRSTKLEDSAMYFCASSERGSYEQYFGPGTRLTVT.

V is TRBV27 and J is TRBJ1-2; D perhaps matches TRBD1 (6 bases). CDR1 is MNHEY and CDR2 is SMNVEV in the germline V gene (reference sequence). The V end was cut by 4 bases, the J end by 4 bases, with 10 bases between. The length of the CDR3 is 13 residues. The CDR3 loop is CASSSGGSYGYTF. CDR3 in DNA: TGTGCCAGCAGTTCGGGGGGCTCCTATGGCTACACCTTC.